The sequence of this T cell receptor (beta chain) was determined in a study of long-term antiretroviral therapy in people with HIV. The CDR3 loop spans 12 amino acids. Germline V CDR1 and CDR2: SEHNR, FQNEAQ (reference sequence). The V gene lost 6 bases and the J gene lost 7 bases, with 9 bases spanning the gap. Version v3.0 of the immunoSEQ assay was performed at survey level. TCRdb's copy holds only in-frame clones and misses some; the assay was immunoSEQ multiplex PCR. The sample records more than 25,000 clones, approximately 90% being singletons. This clone was seen a handful of times. The material was unsorted PBMCs, obtained roughly 5 years before starting antiretroviral therapy. The chain is built from TRBV7-9 and TRBJ1-4; D gene unclear. The clonotype comes from a man aged 45-65 years with HIV. The CDR3 sequence: CASSWTGEKLFF. The CDR3 nucleotides read TGTGCCAGCAGTTGGACGGGTGAAAAACTGTTTTTT. The full variable domain, its missing parts supplied by reference TRBV7-9 and TRBJ1-4, is DTGVSQNPRHKITKRGQNVTFRCDPISEHNRLYWYRQTLGQGPEFLTYFQNEAQLEKSRLLSDRFSAERPKGSFSTLEIQRTEQGDSAMYLCASSWTGEKLFFGSGTQLSVL.